A selection of T cell receptor beta chains follows, all from one sample in a study of patients and donors after allogeneic stem cell transplantation. Using its own MiXCR run on the RT-PCR reads, TCRdb lists one record per CDR3 protein. In the table there are some 200,000 distinct CDR3 sequences, 41% of which are singletons. Sequenced input: blood, either unsorted or a sorted T cell fraction (not recorded which). The receptor source for this set is a human donor who was either an allogeneic HSCT recipient or a stem cell or donor lymphocyte infusion donor (not recorded which). It is not recorded whose cells these are; they may come from a transplant donor. CDR3s include the opening cysteine and the closing phenylalanine or tryptophan. The D gene is left open where the match is weak. Where a row states a size, it is once, few, many or the class of an expanded clone; other rows omit it.

>few|13|.|TRBJ1-3|TRBV12-3/TRBV12-4
TGTGCCAGCAGTTTCAGCTCTGGAAACACCATATATTTT
CASSFSSGNTIYF
>.|16|TRBD2|TRBJ2-5|TRBV27
TGTGCCAGCAGTATATCCTGGACTAGGGGCCAAGAGACCCAGTACTTC
CASSISWTRGQETQYF
>.|13|.|TRBJ2-7|TRBV20-1
TGCAGTGCTAGGTGGGCAGGGATCCACGAGCAGTACTTC
CSARWAGIHEQYF
>few|16|.|TRBJ1-2|TRBV19
TGTGCCAGTAGTATAGAAAGAACAGGGAGGCCGTATGGCTACACCTTC
CASSIERTGRPYGYTF
>.|12|.|TRBJ2-7|TRBV30
TGTGCCTGGAGTAAACAGGGATACGAGCAGTACTTC
CAWSKQGYEQYF
>.|16|.|TRBJ1-2|TRBV6-5
TGTGCCAGCAGTTACGGACAGAGCTCATATTTCTATGGCTACACCTTC
CASSYGQSSYFYGYTF
>.|12|.|TRBJ1-1|TRBV12-3/TRBV12-4
TGTGCCAGCAGTAGCCCAGTCACTGAAGCTTTCTTT
CASSSPVTEAFF
>few|11|.|TRBJ1-1|TRBV24-1
TGTGCCACCAGTGATGGGGGTGAAGCTTTCTTT
CATSDGGEAFF
>.|14|TRBD2|TRBJ2-1|TRBV12-3/TRBV12-4
TGTGCCAGCGGTAGCGGGGGAACCTACAATGAGCAGTTCTTC
CASGSGGTYNEQFF
>.|11|.|TRBJ1-1|TRBV6-2/TRBV6-3
TGTGCCAGCGGGCAGGGTGCTGAAGCTTTCTTT
CASGQGAEAFF
>.|12|.|TRBJ2-1|TRBV27
TGTGCCAGCAGTTTAGTCGGGCTTGAGCAGTTCTTC
CASSLVGLEQFF
>.|13|TRBD2|TRBJ2-5|TRBV7-2
TGTGCCAGCAGCCAGATACTAGCGGGGAGTGGATACTTC
CASSQILAGSGYF
>.|13|.|TRBJ2-2|TRBV10-2
TGCGCCAGCAGTGATTGGAACACCGGGGAGCTGTTTTTT
CASSDWNTGELFF
>.|16|TRBD1|TRBJ1-1|TRBV4-3
TGCGCCAGCAGCCAATCGACGGGACAGCGCCACACTGAAGCTTTCTTT
CASSQSTGQRHTEAFF
>.|16|TRBD2|TRBJ2-1|TRBV3-1
TGTGCCAGCAGCCAAGCTAGCGGGAGTGGCTACAATGAGCAGTTCTTC
CASSQASGSGYNEQFF
>.|19|TRBD1|TRBJ1-2|TRBV15
TGTGCCACCAGGCAGAGTCTTGGACAGGGGGCCTTGGCTAACTATGGCTACACCTTC
CATRQSLGQGALANYGYTF
>.|19|TRBD2|TRBJ2-7|TRBV5-6
TGTGCCAGCAGCTCCATTGGGACTAGCGGGAGTCCCCTCTCCTACGAGCAGTACTTC
CASSSIGTSGSPLSYEQYF
>.|14|TRBD1|TRBJ1-1|TRBV6-5
TGTGCCAGCAGTCGCAGGGGGCAGGTAACTGAAGCTTTCTTT
CASSRRGQVTEAFF